The clone carrying this T cell receptor (beta chain) was counted a single time. What it binds is unknown. This entry is derived from a study of HIV-infected patients and healthy controls. The study's findings and limits: Compared with controls, mean Gini indices were significantly raised in HIV-infected repertoires, possibly indicating oligoclonality. Untreated HIV+ repertoires had roughly threefold fewer distinct CDR3s and lower Shannon diversity than healthy controls.

cDNA was made from around 0.45 ug RNA using alpha and beta constant primers. Each of the alpha and beta chains got its own library through chain-specific third strand synthesis with indices. Each CDR3 protein is one row after TCRdb ran MiXCR on the 5' RACE reads. The table shows tens of thousands of distinct CDR3 sequences, with 8.5% occurring only once. Whole blood was used without fractionation, so all unsorted peripheral T cells were included. The RNA source was an approximately 2.6 ml peripheral blood draw. The clonotype comes from an adult in good health. Sequenced: blood.

CDR3 protein: CSARRGGEQYF. DNA of the CDR3: TGCAGTGCGAGACGCGGGGGCGAGCAGTACTTC. This chain links TRBV20-1 with TRBJ2-7, with 7 bases fitting TRBD2. The germline CDR1 and CDR2 sequences are DFQATT and SNEGSKA (reference sequence). The trim removed 6 bases at V and 6 bases at J, leaving 5 bases unmatched. The CDR3 has 11 residues.